These 13 T cell receptor beta chains were all obtained from the same sample, sequenced in a study of a mutant IDH1 vaccine in newly diagnosed glioma. Their target antigens are unknown. Using immunoSEQ multiplex PCR, the repertoire was profiled, and TCRdb retains in-frame clones only, with some absent. In the table there are roughly 70,000 clones, 70% to 85% of which are singletons. Described time point: week 11, during vaccination. Each dose delivered 300 ug of mutant IDH1 20-mer peptide subcutaneously with imiquimod. The material was PBMCs, obtained from a glioma patient whose treatment included an IDH1 peptide vaccine. Source of these receptors: a woman aged 50 to 65 with glioma.

The chain couples TRBV5-1 to TRBJ2-1; 9 bases are shared with TRBD1. The CDR3 totals 16 residues. The V gene end was trimmed by 4 bases and the J gene end by 0 bases; junction bases not matched to a gene: 5. CDR1 SGHRS and CDR2 YFSETQ come from the germline V gene. The DNA for the CDR3 is TGCGCCAGCAGCCCGGGACAGGGATTCTCCTACAATGAGCAGTTCTTC. Amino acids: CASSPGQGFSYNEQFF.

This clone was seen only a few times. This sequence joins TRBV4-2 and TRBJ2-7; D unclear. CDR1 is LGHNA and CDR2 is YNFKEQ in the germline V gene. The ends were cut back, 0 bases at V and 0 bases at J, with 6 bases in the middle. The CDR3 loop spans 14 amino acids. The DNA for the CDR3 is TGTGCCAGCAGCCAAGAACGGACCTCCTACGAGCAGTACTTC. Encoded protein: CASSQERTSYEQYF.

The chain employs TRBV2 and TRBJ1-2, with D perhaps TRBD1 (5 bases). The CDR3 is 14 amino acids. Germline V lookup: CDR1 SNHLY, CDR2 FYNNEI. V lost 8 bases to trimming and J lost 3 bases, with 16 bases between them. The CDR3 DNA sequence: TGTGCCAGCTCGGAGGGAGGGGCCGACTATGGCTACACCTTC. This sequence encodes CASSEGGADYGYTF.

The gene calls are TRBV19 and TRBJ1-1, with D possibly TRBD1 on 5 matching bases. Germline V gene lookup returns CDR1 LNHDA and CDR2 SQIVND (reference sequence). V was trimmed by 5 bases and J by 5 bases, leaving 15 bases between them. This CDR3 region has 14 residues. In DNA, the CDR3 is TGTGCCAGTAGTGGGCAGGAGGGGCTTACTGAAGCTTTCTTT. Translation gives CASSGQEGLTEAFF.

V usage is TRBV7-2 and J usage is TRBJ1-2; D unresolved. Trimming pared 5 bases from V and 1 base from J, leaving 2 bases between. CDR3 length equals 11 residues. Germline V gene sequence: CDR1 SGHTA, CDR2 FQGNSA. CDR3 coding DNA: TGTGCCAGCAGCCTTAACTATGGCTACACCTTC. It yields the protein CASSLNYGYTF.

The chain has TRBV15 and TRBJ1-2; TRBD1 matches 8 bases. CDR3 length: 15 residues. CDR1 and CDR2 (germline): LNHNV, YYDKDF (reference sequence). Trimming removed 3 bases from V and 5 bases from J; junction bases left unmatched: 8. The CDR3: CATSREDRVGYGYTF. CDR3 coding DNA: TGTGCCACCAGCAGGGAGGACAGGGTAGGGTATGGCTACACCTTC.

This clone came up a few times. The sample contains more than one DNA sequence encoding this CDR3. The rearrangement uses TRBV29-1 and TRBJ1-1; D gene ambiguous. Trimming shortened V by 4 bases and J by 4 bases, and 4 bases separated the two germline ends. The CDR3 runs to 10 residues. Looked up from germline, CDR1 is SQVTM and CDR2 is ANQGSEA. The CDR3, as DNA: TGCAGCGTTGGCGGCACTGAAGCTTTCTTT. Translation gives CSVGGTEAFF.

The gene calls are TRBV5-4 and TRBJ1-2; the D is unclear. CDR3 length equals 15 residues. V dropped 0 bases and J dropped 3 bases, with 12 bases sitting between them. Germline V gene data show CDR1 as SGHNT and CDR2 as YYREEE (reference sequence). The CDR3 sequence: CASSLGPPSHYGYTF. The CDR3 nucleotides are TGTGCCAGCAGCTTGGGCCCGCCATCGCACTATGGCTACACCTTC.

The V call is TRBV6-1, the J call TRBJ1-1; 8 nucleotides align to TRBD1. The J segment lost 1 base and the V segment lost 10 bases, leaving 8 bases of the junction unmatched. Per the germline V gene, CDR1 is MNHNS and CDR2 is SASEGT. CDR3 length: 14 amino acids. The CDR3 DNA follows: TGTGCCACCCCCCTCGGACAGGGGAACACTGAAGCTTTCTTT. It codes for CATPLGQGNTEAFF.

The chain is built from TRBV27 and TRBJ2-5; 8 positions agree with TRBD1. The J segment lost 5 bases and the V segment lost 0 bases, leaving 8 bases of the junction unmatched. The CDR3 contains 16 residues. The V gene's germline CDR1 is MNHEY and CDR2 SMNVEV (reference sequence). The CDR3 spells CASSLSGQGASETQYF. Here the CDR3 DNA reads TGTGCCAGCAGTTTATCTGGGCAGGGGGCAAGCGAGACCCAGTACTTC.

The chain joins TRBV10-3 to TRBJ2-1; the D gene is possibly TRBD1 (6 bases). This CDR3 is 15 amino acids long. Trimming left V 4 bases short and J 5 bases short, with 15 bases between. Germline V gene data show CDR1 as ENHRY and CDR2 as SYGVKD. The CDR3 here is CAISVQGLSDNEQFF. DNA of the CDR3: TGTGCCATCAGTGTCCAGGGGCTGTCTGACAATGAGCAGTTCTTC.

This chain uses TRBV4-3 with TRBJ2-2; maybe TRBD2 (6 bases). This CDR3 is 15 amino acids long. Germline V lookup: CDR1 LGHNA, CDR2 YSLEER. The ends were cut back, 1 base at V and 7 bases at J, with 13 bases in the middle. This CDR3 is CASSQGRAGIGELFF. The CDR3 bases are TGCGCCAGCAGCCAAGGCAGGGCGGGGATCGGGGAGCTGTTTTTT.

The chain recombines TRBV4-2 with TRBJ2-3; D unresolved. The CDR3 runs 13 residues. The V gene's germline CDR1 is LGHNA and CDR2 YNFKEQ. Trimming took off 0 bases at V and 3 bases at J, with 4 bases between the two ends. The CDR3 DNA reads TGTGCCAGCAGCCAAGAGCGGACAGATACGCAGTATTTT. Protein: CASSQERTDTQYF.